This passage covers 8 T cell receptor beta chains from one sample sequenced in a study of identical twins. TCRdb called the 5' RACE reads again in MiXCR, with one record for every CDR3 protein. The repertoire holds a few hundred thousand distinct CDR3 sequences, roughly 12% seen once, with roughly 4% in the top ten. These data were also filed under a second study, of yellow fever vaccine responses in identical twins.

What was sequenced was memory (CD45RO+) T cells sorted from blood. These receptors came from a woman younger than 35 in good health.

The sample holds many counts of this clonotype. The chain uses TRBV12-3 or TRBV12-4 and TRBJ1-6; D call uncertain. The length of the CDR3 is 13 residues. V shed 2 bases and J shed 7 bases, with 6 bases lying between them. The CDR3 nucleotides read TGTGCCAGCAGTTTACCGTTAAATTCACCCCTCCACTTT. This codes for CASSLPLNSPLHF.

This clonotype was recorded a few times. The gene calls are TRBV19 and TRBJ1-4; 9 positions match TRBD1. Looked up from germline, CDR1 is LNHDA and CDR2 is SQIVND (reference sequence). After removal of 5 bases from V and 5 bases from J, the junction contained 12 bases not matched to a gene. The CDR3 has 17 amino acids. The CDR3 is CASSWPGQGTQNEKLFF. In DNA form, the CDR3 reads TGTGCCAGTAGTTGGCCGGGACAGGGAACGCAGAATGAAAAACTGTTTTTT.

The chain couples TRBV10-3 to TRBJ2-2; TRBD1 might be the D (6 bases). This CDR3 spans 16 amino acids. In germline, CDR1 is ENHRY, CDR2 SYGVKD. V lost 1 base to trimming and J lost 1 base, with 10 bases between them. The DNA of the CDR3 is TGTGCCATCAGTGAGTGGGGGACACTGAACACCGGGGAGCTGTTTTTT. Translation gives CAISEWGTLNTGELFF.

The rearrangement joins TRBV6-1 to TRBJ2-7; 8 bases agree with TRBD1. CDR3 length equals 15 residues. V lost 6 bases, J lost 3 bases, and 10 bases stayed unmatched. Germline CDR1 and CDR2: MNHNS and SASEGT. CDR3 nucleotide sequence: TGTGCCAGCAGAAAACTTGGACAGGGAAACTACGAGCAGTACTTC. This encodes CASRKLGQGNYEQYF.

The chain has TRBV3-1 and TRBJ1-2, with D perhaps matching TRBD1 (6 bases). The germline CDR1 and CDR2 sequences are LGHDT and YNNKEL (reference sequence). This CDR3 spans 15 amino acids. The germline V and J ends were trimmed by 0 bases and 5 bases, with 13 bases remaining between them. The CDR3 loop reads CASSQDRGRGYGYTF. The CDR3 DNA follows: TGTGCCAGCAGCCAAGACAGGGGCAGGGGTTATGGCTACACCTTC.

Many counts were recorded for this clonotype. The J gene is TRBJ2-7, the V gene TRBV6-5; a possible D gene is TRBD1 (6 bases). V lost 0 bases to trimming and J lost 2 bases, with 11 bases between them. The V gene's germline CDR1 is MNHEY and CDR2 SVGAGI. There are 15 residues in the CDR3. CDR3 sequence (DNA): TGTGCCAGCAGTTACTCGGGTACAGGGACCTACGAGCAGTACTTC. Protein product: CASSYSGTGTYEQYF.

The chain recombines TRBV10-1 with TRBJ2-1; D perhaps matches TRBD2 (6 bases). The CDR3 spans 14 residues. CDR1 WNHNN and CDR2 SYGVQD come from the germline V gene (reference sequence). The V gene lost 6 bases and the J gene lost 6 bases, with 15 bases spanning the gap. The CDR3 spells CASSSGTEVNEQFF. The CDR3, as DNA: TGCGCCAGCAGCTCGGGGACTGAGGTCAATGAGCAGTTCTTC.

This clonotype was seen a few times. This sequence joins TRBV6-2 or TRBV6-3 and TRBJ2-1; D might be TRBD2 (7 bases). The length of the CDR3 is 17 residues. V was pared by 0 bases and J by 2 bases, with 14 bases between. Germline loops: CDR1 MNHEY, CDR2 SVGEGT. DNA for the CDR3: TGTGCCAGCAGTTACTCGAGGGGGGGCGGTGCCTACAATGAGCAGTTCTTC. Translating it yields CASSYSRGGGAYNEQFF.